This TCR beta chain was identified in a study of T cell responses to AZD1222 COVID-19 vaccine. Study summary: Second doses that came at about 4 or about 12 weeks were put together. Study conclusions and caveats: Repertoire sampling happened only post peak T cell response. Targets within unmutated variant regions were reportedly found for nearly half of spike-specific TCRs. Elevations in Spike-specific TCR breadth and depth followed administration of two AZD1222 doses.

Details on this clone: As yet, its antigen is unknown.

Germline V gene data show CDR1 as MDHEN and CDR2 as SYDVKM. Trimming pared 4 bases from V and 3 bases from J, leaving 10 bases between. This CDR3 region has 13 residues. Profiled with immunoSEQ multiplex PCR; TCRdb holds only in-frame clones, not every one. The table shows 130,000 or so clones, with 90% occurring only once. The origin of this receptor is an adult in good health. The sequencing here drew on peripheral blood, taken on day 0 of AZD1222 vaccination. This rearrangement joins TRBV28 to TRBJ2-7; D might be TRBD1 (6 bases). The DNA for the CDR3 is TGTGCCAGCAGTTCTGGACAGAACTACGAGCAGTACTTC. Translation gives CASSSGQNYEQYF.